The 24 T cell receptor beta chains presented below share a single source sample, sequenced in a study of OX40 agonist ivuxolimab in advanced cancers. Data came from immunoSEQ multiplex PCR; TCRdb stores just in-frame clones and leaves some out. Of fewer than 45,000 clones listed, about four fifths are singletons. The specimen comprised CD4+ or CD8+ T cells sorted from blood, sampled in a trial of the OX40 agonist ivuxolimab. These receptors were taken from an adult with an advanced solid tumor such as melanoma, head and neck, liver or kidney cancer.

The chain joins TRBV19 to TRBJ1-5; D uncertain. This CDR3 has 13 residues. The germline V and J ends were trimmed by 3 bases and 9 bases, with 12 bases remaining between them. Germline CDR1 and CDR2: LNHDA and SQIVND (reference sequence). This chain's CDR3 is CASSITDSGPQHF. In DNA, the CDR3 is TGTGCCAGTAGTATCACGGACTCAGGGCCCCAGCATTTT.

This clone was counted a few times. The V and J genes are TRBV30 and TRBJ2-5; no clear D. Trimming removed 0 bases from V and 7 bases from J, with 6 bases in between. In germline, CDR1 is GTSNPN, CDR2 SVGIG (reference sequence). The CDR3 totals 11 residues. The CDR3 nucleotides are TGTGCCTGGAGTGTACAAACGACCCAGTACTTC. This encodes CAWSVQTTQYF.

The chain uses TRBV30 and TRBJ1-2; 10 positions match TRBD1. The CDR3 sequence is 14 residues long. The junction had 6 bases not matched to a gene; V was cut back by 3 bases and J by 5 bases. Germline-derived CDR1 and CDR2 are GTSNPN and SVGIG (reference sequence). The DNA for the CDR3 is TGTGCCTGGAGCAGGACAGGGGGAGAGTATGGCTACACCTTC. Protein product: CAWSRTGGEYGYTF.

This clone was seen a few times. Different DNA sequences within this sample yield the same CDR3. The J gene is TRBJ2-2, the V gene TRBV19, with 11 bases lining up with TRBD2. The CDR3 is 15 amino acids. Germline CDR1 is LNHDA and CDR2 is SQIVND (reference sequence). V dropped 5 bases and J dropped 1; count of bases not matched to a gene: 0. The CDR3 DNA is TGTGCCAGTAGTCTAGCGGGGGGGAACACCGGGGAGCTGTTTTTT. Its translation is CASSLAGGNTGELFF.

This clone appeared a single time. In the same sample, other DNA sequences code for this CDR3. The J gene is TRBJ2-3, the V gene TRBV6-5, with D unclear. V was pared by 0 bases and J by 1 base, with 11 bases between. The CDR3 is 16 amino acids. Per the germline V gene, CDR1 is MNHEY and CDR2 is SVGAGI. CDR3 protein: CASSYSGTVGTDTQYF. The CDR3 bases are TGTGCCAGCAGTTACTCGGGTACTGTCGGCACAGATACGCAGTATTTT.

The chain links TRBV7-3 to TRBJ1-5, with D tentatively TRBD1 (5 bases). Trimming stripped 1 base from V and 7 bases from J, with 8 bases between. This CDR3 is built from 13 residues. CDR1 and CDR2 (germline): SGHTA, FQGTGA. The CDR3 bases are TGTGCCAGCAGCTTAAGTTGGGGGCAGCCCCAGCATTTT. This gives the protein CASSLSWGQPQHF.

The genes are TRBV5-6 and TRBJ2-5; D gene uncertain. The CDR3 consists of 13 residues. Germline loops: CDR1 SGHDT, CDR2 YYEEEE. The V end was cut by 2 bases, the J end by 5 bases, with 10 bases between. Here the CDR3 reads CASSLTFGETQYF. The CDR3 coding sequence is TGTGCCAGCAGCTTAACGTTTGGGGAGACCCAGTACTTC. The full variable domain, with the rest looked up from reference TRBV5-6 and TRBJ2-5, is DAGVTQSPTHLIKTRGQQVTLRCSPKSGHDTVSWYQQALGQGPQFIFQYYEEEERQRGNFPDRFSGHQFPNYSSELNVNALLLGDSALYLCASSLTFGETQYFGPGTRLLVL.

For this clone: This likely comes from a read error, as the CDR3 has no conserved phenylalanine or tryptophan at its end. Because the CDR3's place on the DNA is in doubt, the DNA is left out and the CDR3 is given as listed by TCRdb. This rearrangement joins TRBV21-1 to TRBJ2-7; TRBD2 is the table's D call and was not checked against the DNA. TRBV21-1 is annotated as a pseudogene. The CDR3 totals 10 residues, both ends included. This CDR3 reads CASGQLAFAY.

The CDR3 bases are TGTGCCAGCAGTGAATTCCAGCAGCCCCAGCATTTT. Translating gives CASSEFQQPQHF. This chain connects TRBV6-1 to TRBJ1-5; D gene uncertain. Germline V gene data show CDR1 as MNHNS and CDR2 as SASEGT. The ends were cut back, 2 bases at V and 7 bases at J, with 6 bases in the middle. The CDR3 consists of 12 residues.

The table lists this clone with a count of one. The V gene is TRBV30, the J gene TRBJ1-3; maybe TRBD1 (6 bases). Trimming took off 5 bases at V and 0 bases at J, with 11 bases between the two ends. The V gene's germline CDR1 is GTSNPN and CDR2 SVGIG (reference sequence). The CDR3 is 14 residues long. For the CDR3, the DNA is TGTGCCTGGGATGGACAGCGCTCTGGAAACACCATATATTTT. This gives the protein CAWDGQRSGNTIYF. The entire variable domain, with the rest obtained from reference TRBV30 and TRBJ1-3, is as follows: SQTIHQWPATLVQPVGSPLSLECTVEGTSNPNLYWYRQAAGRGLQLLFYSVGIGQISSEVPQNLSASRPQDRQFILSSKKLLLSDSGFYLCAWDGQRSGNTIYFGEGSWLTVV.

CDR3 DNA sequence: TGCGCCAGCAGCTTCGACTATGGCTACACCTTC. It encodes CASSFDYGYTF. The chain carries TRBV5-1 and TRBJ1-2, with D hard to call. The CDR3 sequence is 11 residues long. V was trimmed by 2 bases and J by 3 bases, leaving 2 bases between them. CDR1 is SGHRS and CDR2 is YFSETQ in the germline V gene. The full variable domain, its missing parts supplied by reference TRBV5-1 and TRBJ1-2, is KAGVTQTPRYLIKTRGQQVTLSCSPISGHRSVSWYQQTPGQGLQFLFEYFSETQRNKGNFPGRFSGRQFSNSRSEMNVSTLELGDSALYLCASSFDYGYTFGSGTRLTVV.

The chain uses TRBV5-4 and TRBJ1-2; D possibly corresponds to TRBD1 (5 bases). Trimming removed 4 bases from V and 4 bases from J, with 11 bases in between. The CDR3 spans 13 residues. The germline V gene has CDR1 SGHNT and CDR2 YYREEE (reference sequence). CDR3 protein: CASSPDRLYGYTF. The CDR3 DNA follows: TGTGCCAGCAGCCCTGACAGACTCTATGGCTACACCTTC.

This clone turned up a few times. The rearrangement joins TRBV5-1 to TRBJ1-2; D gene unclear. Trimming left V 0 bases short and J 8 bases short, with 11 bases between. Germline V gene data show CDR1 as SGHRS and CDR2 as YFSETQ. The CDR3 contains 13 residues. The CDR3 sequence: CASSLVSGVGYTF. CDR3 DNA: TGCGCCAGCAGCTTGGTTTCTGGGGTAGGCTACACCTTC.

The chain is built from TRBV7-9 and TRBJ1-5; D not certain. This CDR3 region has 13 residues. V shed 0 bases and J shed 6 bases, with 6 bases lying between them. Germline V gives CDR1 SEHNR, CDR2 FQNEAQ (reference sequence). The CDR3 here is CASSLAGTQPQHF. Written as DNA, the CDR3 is TGTGCCAGCAGCTTAGCAGGCACTCAGCCCCAGCATTTT.

The CDR3: CASSSGMELVGELFF. For the CDR3, the DNA is TGCGCCAGCAGCTCCGGGATGGAGCTGGTCGGGGAGCTGTTTTTT. This chain connects TRBV5-1 to TRBJ2-2, with D perhaps TRBD2 (5 bases). The CDR3 is 15 amino acids. Germline lookup yields CDR1 SGHRS and CDR2 YFSETQ. V lost 3 bases and J 7 bases, leaving 16 bases between the germline ends.

The chain recombines TRBV2 with TRBJ1-1; D gene ambiguous. The CDR3 totals 11 residues. V lost 4 bases and J 7 bases, leaving 7 bases between the germline ends. CDR1 is SNHLY, CDR2 FYNNEI, per germline. The DNA for the CDR3 is TGTGCCAGCAGTGGATCCTTTGAAGCTTTCTTT. It translates to CASSGSFEAFF.

This clone was counted between two and nine times. The chain couples TRBV5-1 to TRBJ2-3; 8 bases map to TRBD2. Looked up from germline, CDR1 is SGHRS and CDR2 is YFSETQ. The CDR3 covers 15 residues. V lost 5 bases, J lost 4 bases, and 9 bases stayed unmatched. The CDR3 loop is CASRKLSGGADTQYF. The CDR3 coding sequence is TGCGCCAGCAGAAAGTTAAGCGGGGGCGCAGATACGCAGTATTTT. Drawing the rest from reference TRBV5-1 and TRBJ2-3, the complete variable domain is KAGVTQTPRYLIKTRGQQVTLSCSPISGHRSVSWYQQTPGQGLQFLFEYFSETQRNKGNFPGRFSGRQFSNSRSEMNVSTLELGDSALYLCASRKLSGGADTQYFGPGTRLTVL.

CDR3 DNA: TGTGCCAGCGCCCGGGACAGGGCGGCCGGGGAGCTGTTTTTT. It codes for CASARDRAAGELFF. This chain uses TRBV6-6 with TRBJ2-2; 9 positions match TRBD1. Germline V gene sequence: CDR1 MNHNY, CDR2 SVGAGI (reference sequence). The CDR3 contains 14 residues. Trimming took 8 bases from V and 6 from J; bases not matched to a gene: 7.

The chain employs TRBV5-1 and TRBJ2-4, with D tentatively TRBD1 or TRBD2 (5 bases each). The V gene lost 0 bases and the J gene lost 0 bases, with 25 bases spanning the gap. The germline V gene encodes CDR1 SGHRS and CDR2 YFSETQ. This CDR3 region has 21 residues. The DNA for the CDR3 is TGCGCCAGCAGCTTGGCTGGGGGTGCGGGTCTCAGTGATGGAGCCAAAAACATTCAGTACTTC. Amino acids: CASSLAGGAGLSDGAKNIQYF.

The sample holds a few counts of this clone. The chain joins TRBV6-4 to TRBJ2-3; D might be TRBD1 or TRBD2, each matching 6 bases. The CDR3 sequence is 14 residues long. Trimming took 11 bases from V and 3 from J, leaving 18 bases between them. Germline V lookup: CDR1 MRHNA, CDR2 SNTAGT. The CDR3 region is CALFPWGATDTQYF. In DNA form, the CDR3 reads TGTGCCCTATTCCCCTGGGGGGCGACAGATACGCAGTATTTT.

CDR3 sequence reads: CAWRLKTGGNTEAFF. In nucleotides, the CDR3 is TGTGCCTGGAGACTAAAGACAGGGGGCAACACTGAAGCTTTCTTT. The rearrangement joins TRBV30 to TRBJ1-1, with TRBD1 identical over 10 bases. Germline CDR1 GTSNPN, CDR2 SVGIG (reference sequence). The CDR3 loop spans 15 amino acids. V gave up 3 bases and J gave up 2 bases; unmatched junction bases: 6.

This clone was seen many times. CDR3 protein: CMGDRDYGYTF. The DNA for the CDR3 is TGCATGGGAGACAGGGACTATGGCTACACCTTC. This chain uses TRBV20-1 with TRBJ1-2; 7 bases match TRBD1. CDR1 is DFQATT, CDR2 SNEGSKA, per germline (reference sequence). This CDR3 is 11 amino acids long.

This clone has more than one count but fewer than ten. The chain joins TRBV7-2 to TRBJ1-5; the match to TRBD1 covers 8 bases. V dropped 2 bases and J dropped 6; count of bases not matched to a gene: 3. CDR1 SGHTA and CDR2 FQGNSA come from the germline V gene. CDR3 length equals 14 residues. The CDR3 is CASSLPGGGQPQHF. The CDR3 coding sequence is TGTGCCAGCAGCTTACCAGGGGGCGGTCAGCCCCAGCATTTT.

The chain employs TRBV12-5 and TRBJ1-5; 9 bases align to TRBD1. Germline-derived CDR1 and CDR2 are LGHNT and FRNRAP. The V and J ends lost 6 bases and 7 bases, in that order; junction bases with no gene match: 10. This CDR3 has 15 residues. The CDR3 is CASGSGQGGYQPQHF. The CDR3, as DNA: TGTGCTAGTGGCTCGGGACAGGGTGGTTACCAGCCCCAGCATTTT.